Here is one T cell receptor beta chain with its context. The record originates from a study of HIV-infected patients and healthy controls. Antiretroviral therapy had run roughly three months, about 14 weeks, before follow-up blood collection. All unsorted peripheral T cells were captured because whole blood was used without fractionation. cDNA was made from 500 ng RNA using alpha and beta constant primers. Each of the alpha and beta chains got its own library through chain-specific third strand synthesis with indices. The cDNA received a 5' RACE adapter containing a random hexamer plus an SP2 sequencing primer site. MiXCR, run by TCRdb on the 5' RACE reads, gives a single entry per CDR3 protein. The sample lists about 14,000 distinct CDR3 sequences, roughly 12% occurring once. Looked up from germline, CDR1 is DFQATT and CDR2 is SNEGSKA (reference sequence). With 4 bases clipped from V and 1 base from J, the junction kept 3 bases outside the gene matches. This CDR3 comprises 14 residues.

The specimen comprised blood, sampled during antiretroviral therapy. J is TRBJ2-2 and V is TRBV20-1, with TRBD1 matching over 7 bases. The TCR sequence derives from an adult with HIV infection. The donor label of this sample is uncertain. The DNA of the CDR3 is TGCAGTGCTACCGGACAGGTGAACACCGGGGAGCTGTTTTTT. It translates to CSATGQVNTGELFF.